Following are 2 T cell receptor beta chains from one sample sequenced in a study of blood T cells in healthy people across ages (dated by TCRdb to 2014 to 2015). Libraries came from 5' RACE. TCRdb records Illumina HiSeq 2500 as the sequencer. A second PCR of roughly 7 to 11 cycles was performed with a sample-barcoded 5' primer and a J-beta primer mix. TCRdb handled the public reads itself, with Q25 trimming in fastp and clone calling in MiXCR, and kept productive beta chains. Each record represents a unique CDR3 protein, reported with the most common genes and DNA among its rows. In this sample the table shows hundreds of thousands of distinct CDR3 sequences, 20% to 25% of which occur a single time. The top ten constitute 3% to 4.5% of the sample. The specimen was blood. The receptors shown here come from a man aged 65-85 years in good health.

This clonotype showed up many times. J is TRBJ2-1 and V is TRBV7-2; a possible D gene is TRBD2 (7 bases). This CDR3 spans 14 amino acids. The germline gives CDR1 SGHTA, CDR2 FQGNSA. V was cut by 5 bases and J by 8 bases, with 16 bases left in between. The CDR3 coding sequence is TGTGCCAGCAGCCCAGGGGAGGGCCGCCATGAGCAGTTCTTC. Protein product: CASSPGEGRHEQFF.

Concerning this clonotype: The germline gene is not matched at one end of the junction; a read error may be the cause. This sequence joins TRBV10-3 and TRBJ2-5, with TRBD1 identical over 10 bases. With the DNA end fitting TRBJ2-1 better, the J assignment may be wrong. CDR3 length: 15 residues. The V gene's germline CDR1 is ENHRY and CDR2 SYGVKD. The DNA for the CDR3 is TGTACCATCTCGTCCGGGACAGGGGATGGCAATGAGCAGTTCTTC. Its protein product is CTISSGTGDGNEQFF.